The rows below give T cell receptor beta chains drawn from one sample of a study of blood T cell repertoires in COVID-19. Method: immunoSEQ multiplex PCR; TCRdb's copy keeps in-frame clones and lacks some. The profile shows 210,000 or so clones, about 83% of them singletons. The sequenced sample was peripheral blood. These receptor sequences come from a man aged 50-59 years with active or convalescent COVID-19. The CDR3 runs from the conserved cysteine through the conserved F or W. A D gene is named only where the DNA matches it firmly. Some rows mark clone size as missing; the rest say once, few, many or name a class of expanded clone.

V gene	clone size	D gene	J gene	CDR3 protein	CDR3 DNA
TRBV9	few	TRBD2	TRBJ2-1	CASSADLAGGPNEQFF	TGTGCCAGCAGCGCGGATCTAGCGGGAGGGCCAAATGAGCAGTTCTTC
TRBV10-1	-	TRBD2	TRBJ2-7	CASSSGPNEQYF	TGCGCCAGCTCTAGCGGGCCCAACGAGCAGTACTTC
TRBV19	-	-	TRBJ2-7	CASSIADRDFYEQYF	TGTGCCAGTAGTATAGCAGACAGAGACTTCTACGAGCAGTACTTC
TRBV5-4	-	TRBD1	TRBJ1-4	CASSLQGLNEKLFF	TGTGCCAGCAGCTTACAGGGGCTTAATGAAAAACTGTTTTTT
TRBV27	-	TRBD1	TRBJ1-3	CASSSRQGAVNTIYF	TGTGCCAGCAGTTCTCGACAGGGGGCTGTAAACACCATATATTTT
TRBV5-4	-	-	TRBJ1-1	CASSRDKYEAFF	TGTGCCAGCAGCAGGGACAAATATGAAGCTTTCTTT
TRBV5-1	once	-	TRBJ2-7	CASSFLGLTSYEQYF	TGCGCCAGCAGCTTCCTTGGGCTAACCTCCTACGAGCAGTACTTC
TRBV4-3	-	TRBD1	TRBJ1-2	CASSHSTRTGDNYGYTF	TGCGCCAGCAGCCACTCGACCAGGACAGGTGATAACTATGGCTACACCTTC
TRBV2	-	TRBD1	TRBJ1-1	CASSARGTAKNTEAFF	TGTGCCAGCAGTGCCCGCGGGACAGCAAAGAACACTGAAGCTTTCTTT
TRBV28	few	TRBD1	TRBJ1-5	CASSRDRPNQPQHF	TGTGCCAGCAGTAGGGACAGGCCCAATCAGCCCCAGCATTTT
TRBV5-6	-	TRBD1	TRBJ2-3	CASSTGTVSTLFTQYF	TGTGCCAGCTCCACGGGGACAGTCTCTACCCTCTTTACGCAGTATTTT
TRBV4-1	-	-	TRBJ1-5	CASSHTPYSNQPQHF	TGCGCCAGCAGCCATACACCTTATAGCAATCAGCCCCAGCATTTT
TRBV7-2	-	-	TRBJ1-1	CASSSQVNTEAFF	TGTGCCAGCAGCTCCCAGGTGAACACTGAAGCTTTCTTT
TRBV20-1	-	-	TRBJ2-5	CSATGQETQYF	TGCAGTGCTACAGGCCAAGAGACCCAGTACTTC
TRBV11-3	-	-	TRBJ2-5	CASSLAAREKETQYF	TGTGCCAGCAGCTTAGCGGCGAGGGAGAAAGAGACCCAGTACTTC
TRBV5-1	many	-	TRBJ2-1	CASSLLEGYEQFF	TGCGCCAGCAGCTTGCTGGAGGGGTATGAGCAGTTCTTC
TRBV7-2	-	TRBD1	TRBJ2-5	CASSPDRGRETQYF	TGTGCCAGCAGCCCAGACAGGGGGCGAGAGACCCAGTACTTC
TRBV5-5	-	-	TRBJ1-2	CASSPAAGARYGYTF	TGTGCCAGCAGCCCAGCCGCGGGGGCGCGATATGGCTACACCTTC
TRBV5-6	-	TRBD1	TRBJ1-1	CASSPEWSRQGEAFF	TGTGCCAGCAGCCCGGAGTGGTCCAGACAGGGTGAAGCTTTCTTT
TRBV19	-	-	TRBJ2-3	CASSNGGQDTQYF	TGTGCCAGTAGTAACGGGGGGCAAGATACGCAGTATTTT
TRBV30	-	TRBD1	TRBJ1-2	CAWSVRAGGHTF	TGTGCCTGGAGTGTAAGGGCAGGGGGGCACACCTTC
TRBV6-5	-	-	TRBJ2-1	CASRPARSSYNEQFF	TGTGCCAGCAGGCCTGCTAGAAGCTCCTACAATGAGCAGTTCTTC
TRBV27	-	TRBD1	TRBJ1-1	CASSPGTANTEAFF	TGTGCCAGCAGCCCTGGGACAGCGAACACTGAAGCTTTCTTT
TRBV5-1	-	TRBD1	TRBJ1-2	CASSTDRGNYGYTF	TGCGCCAGCAGCACGGACAGGGGAAACTATGGCTACACCTTC
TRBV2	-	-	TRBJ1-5	CASREQGPQPQHF	TGTGCCAGCAGGGAACAGGGTCCCCAGCCCCAGCATTTT
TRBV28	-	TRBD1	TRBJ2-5	CASNEGDRVVETQYF	TGTGCCAGCAACGAGGGGGACAGGGTCGTTGAGACCCAGTACTTC
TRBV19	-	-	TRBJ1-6	CASNGPVKEGIPLHF	TGTGCCAGTAATGGCCCCGTGAAGGAGGGGATACCCCTCCACTTT
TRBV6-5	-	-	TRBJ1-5	CASSRVAGGVQPQHF	TGTGCCAGCAGCCGGGTCGCGGGTGGGGTTCAGCCCCAGCATTTT